The 4 T cell receptor beta chains below come from one sample, sequenced in a study of blood T cells in healthy people across ages. Next came a second PCR, run for about 7 to 12 cycles, which used a sample-barcoded 5' primer along with a J-beta primer mix. A single record per CDR3 protein comes from TCRdb applying MiXCR to the 5' RACE reads. The sample has roughly 1,100,000 distinct CDR3 sequences; around 25% are singletons. These same data were also listed under a study on T cells of mothers and their children.

Sequenced: blood. These receptors came from a girl aged 2-10 years in good health.

About this clonotype: One junction end does not reproduce the germline sequence, and a read error may be involved. V and J are TRBV5-5 and TRBJ2-1; maybe TRBD2 (5 bases). CDR3 size: 16 residues. Germline V CDR1 and CDR2: SGHKS, YYEKEE (reference sequence). CDR3: CASSLDSGFSYKEQFF. CDR3 DNA sequence: TGTGCCAGCAGCTTGGATTCGGGGTTCTCCTACAAGGAGCAGTTCTTC.

The rearrangement joins TRBV9 to TRBJ2-6; D is perhaps TRBD2 (5 bases). CDR1 is SGDLS and CDR2 is YYNGEE in the germline V gene. CDR3 length: 14 residues. V lost 4 bases, J lost 4 bases, and 9 bases lay in between. Here the CDR3 reads CASSHPGGANVLTF. The CDR3 DNA reads as TGTGCCAGCAGCCACCCGGGGGGGGCCAACGTCCTGACTTTC.

This clonotype came up a few times. J is TRBJ2-1 and V is TRBV11-2, with D uncertain. V lost 1 base and J 12 bases, leaving 25 bases between the germline ends. This CDR3 is built from 17 residues. Germline V gives CDR1 SGHAT, CDR2 FQNNGV. The CDR3 loop is CASSLGYAAHHGGAQFF. DNA for the CDR3: TGTGCCAGCAGCTTAGGATACGCGGCCCACCACGGTGGCGCGCAGTTCTTC.

This clonotype was seen a handful of times. The J gene is TRBJ2-1, the V gene TRBV4-3; 9 bases map to TRBD2. The CDR3 runs 15 residues. The junction had 3 bases not matched to a gene; V was cut back by 0 bases and J by 6 bases. Germline CDR1 is LGHNA and CDR2 is YSLEER. CDR3 sequence reads: CASSQDERGANEQFF. In DNA, the CDR3 is TGCGCCAGCAGCCAAGATGAGCGGGGGGCCAATGAGCAGTTCTTC.